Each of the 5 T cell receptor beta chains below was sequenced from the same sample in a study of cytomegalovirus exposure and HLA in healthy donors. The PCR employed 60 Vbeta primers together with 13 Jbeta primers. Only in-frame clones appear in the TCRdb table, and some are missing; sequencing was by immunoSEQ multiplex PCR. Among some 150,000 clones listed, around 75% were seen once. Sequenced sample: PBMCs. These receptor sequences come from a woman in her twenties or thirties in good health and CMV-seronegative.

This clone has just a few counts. The CDR3 nucleotides are TGTGCCAGCAGCTACGGACCCGGGACAGGGAATCGGACCGGGGAGCTGTTTTTT. Residues: CASSYGPGTGNRTGELFF. The chain combines TRBV7-2 with TRBJ2-2; TRBD1 matches at 9 bases. Germline loops: CDR1 SGHTA, CDR2 FQGNSA. This CDR3 is 18 amino acids long. Unmatched junction bases numbered 14, after V lost 4 bases and J lost 5 bases. The variable domain in full, with the rest retrieved from reference TRBV7-2 and TRBJ2-2, is GAGVSQSPSNKVTEKGKDVELRCDPISGHTALYWYRQSLGQGLEFLIYFQGNSAPDKSGLPSDRFSAERTGGSVSTLTIQRTQQEDSAVYLCASSYGPGTGNRTGELFFGEGSRLTVL.

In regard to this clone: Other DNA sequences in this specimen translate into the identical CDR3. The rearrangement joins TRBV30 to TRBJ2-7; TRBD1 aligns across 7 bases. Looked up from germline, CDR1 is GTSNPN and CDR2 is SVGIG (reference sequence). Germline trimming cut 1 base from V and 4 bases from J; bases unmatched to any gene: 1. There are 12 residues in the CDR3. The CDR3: CAWSGQGYEQYF. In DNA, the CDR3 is TGTGCCTGGAGTGGACAGGGATACGAGCAGTACTTC.

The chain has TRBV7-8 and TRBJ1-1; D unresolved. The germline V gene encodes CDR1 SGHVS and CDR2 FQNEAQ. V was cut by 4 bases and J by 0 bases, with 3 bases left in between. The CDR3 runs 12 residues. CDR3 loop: CASSSVNTEAFF. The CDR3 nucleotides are TGTGCCAGCAGCTCAGTGAACACTGAAGCTTTCTTT.

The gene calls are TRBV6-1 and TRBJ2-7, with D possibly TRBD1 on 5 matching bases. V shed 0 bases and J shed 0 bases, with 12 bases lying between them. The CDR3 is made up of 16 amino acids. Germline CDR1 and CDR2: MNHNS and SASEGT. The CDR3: CASSEAGPRASYEQYF. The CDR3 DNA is TGTGCCAGCAGTGAAGCAGGCCCCAGGGCCTCCTACGAGCAGTACTTC.

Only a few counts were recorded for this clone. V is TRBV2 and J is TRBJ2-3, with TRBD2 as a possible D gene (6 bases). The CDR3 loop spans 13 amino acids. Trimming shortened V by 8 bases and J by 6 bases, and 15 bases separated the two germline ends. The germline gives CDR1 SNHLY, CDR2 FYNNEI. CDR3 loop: CASALARVDTQYF. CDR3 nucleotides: TGTGCCAGCGCCCTAGCGCGAGTCGATACGCAGTATTTT.